This TCR beta chain was observed in a study of OX40 agonist ivuxolimab in advanced cancers. Study-level findings and limits: At 0.1 to 3.0 mg/kg and by week 6, CD4+ and CD8+ T cells in the blood had expanded clonally.

Turning to this clone: What it binds is unknown.

Repertoires were generated with immunoSEQ multiplex PCR, while TCRdb's copy carries only in-frame clones and drops some. The sample consists of more than 55,000 clones, roughly nine tenths of them appearing once. V was trimmed by 2 bases and J by 5 bases, leaving 11 bases between them. CDR3 size: 14 residues. Germline-derived CDR1 and CDR2 are SGHDT and YYEEEE. Sample: CD4+ or CD8+ T cells sorted from blood, taken in a trial of the OX40 agonist ivuxolimab. The source is an adult with an advanced solid tumor such as melanoma, head and neck, liver or kidney cancer. V usage is TRBV5-6 and J usage is TRBJ1-5; D ambiguous. The CDR3 here is CASSLGTKDQPQHF. CDR3 sequence (DNA): TGTGCCAGCAGCTTAGGCACCAAGGATCAGCCCCAGCATTTT.